This T cell receptor beta chain is from a study of identical twins. Study-level points and caveats: For zero-insertion analyses, partial confounding could come from invariant MAIT and iNKT cells. Fewer insertions characterized abundant cord blood beta clonotypes, whereas memory repertoires showed none.

This clonotype has a count of ten or more. Its antigen is unknown. MiXCR, run by TCRdb on the 5' RACE reads, gives a single entry per CDR3 protein. The sample has 550,000 to 700,000 distinct CDR3 sequences, approximately 21% seen once. CDR3 length: 15 amino acids. The V gene end was trimmed by 8 bases and the J gene end by 0 bases; junction bases not matched to a gene: 9. The germline CDR1 and CDR2 sequences are SQVTM and ANQGSEA. These data are also associated with another study on T cells expressing NK-cell markers. That study reports: Serological testing identified most of the eight sequenced donors as HCMV-seropositive and one as seronegative. It remained uncertain whether the expanded NKG2C+ T cell clones were specific for HCMV antigens.

The V and J genes are TRBV29-1 and TRBJ2-1; 8 bases are a match to TRBD2. The sample comprised PBMCs. The sequence derives from a woman aged 18-29 years in good health. CDR3 in amino acids: CSITGGGNSYNEQFF. In DNA form, the CDR3 reads TGCAGCATCACCGGGGGGGGCAACTCCTACAATGAGCAGTTCTTC.